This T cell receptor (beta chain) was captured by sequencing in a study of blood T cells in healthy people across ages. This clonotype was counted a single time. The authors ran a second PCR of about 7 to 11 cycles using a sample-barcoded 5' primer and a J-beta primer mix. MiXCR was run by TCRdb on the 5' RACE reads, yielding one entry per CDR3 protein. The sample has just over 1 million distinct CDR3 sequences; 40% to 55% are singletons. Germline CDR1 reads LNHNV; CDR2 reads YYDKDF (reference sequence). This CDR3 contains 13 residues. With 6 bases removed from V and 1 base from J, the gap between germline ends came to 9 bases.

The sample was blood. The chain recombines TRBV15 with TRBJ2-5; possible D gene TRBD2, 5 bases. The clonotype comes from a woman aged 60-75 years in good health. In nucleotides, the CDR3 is TGTGCCACCAGTGAGGGAACCCAAGAGACCCAGTACTTC. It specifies CATSEGTQETQYF.